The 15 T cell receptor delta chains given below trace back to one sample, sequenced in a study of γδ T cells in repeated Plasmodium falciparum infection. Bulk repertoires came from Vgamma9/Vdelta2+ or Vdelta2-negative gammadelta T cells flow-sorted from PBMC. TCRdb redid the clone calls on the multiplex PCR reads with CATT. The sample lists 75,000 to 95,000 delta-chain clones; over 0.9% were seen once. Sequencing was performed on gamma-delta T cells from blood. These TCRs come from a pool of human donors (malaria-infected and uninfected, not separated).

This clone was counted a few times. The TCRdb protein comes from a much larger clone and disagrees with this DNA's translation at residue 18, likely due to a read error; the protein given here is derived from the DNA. DNA of the CDR3: TGTGCCTGTGACCTTGGCCTTCCCGAACTGGGGATCTACACCGATAAACTCACCTTT. As protein: CACDLGLPELGIYTDKLTF. The V gene is given as TRDV2, and no J gene call is available; the DNA was not used to check the table's D call, TRDD3. CDR1 and CDR2 from the germline V gene are GEAIGNYY and EKD. The CDR3 contains 19 residues.

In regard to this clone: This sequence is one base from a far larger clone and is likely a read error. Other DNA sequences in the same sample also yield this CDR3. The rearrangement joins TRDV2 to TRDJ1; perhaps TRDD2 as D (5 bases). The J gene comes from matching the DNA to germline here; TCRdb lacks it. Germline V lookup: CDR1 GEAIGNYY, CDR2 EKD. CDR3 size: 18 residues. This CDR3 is CACDPSHSRPGGDNKLIF. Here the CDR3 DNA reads TGTGCTTGTGACCCTTCTCATTCCCGACCGGGTGGCGATAATAAACTCATCTTT.

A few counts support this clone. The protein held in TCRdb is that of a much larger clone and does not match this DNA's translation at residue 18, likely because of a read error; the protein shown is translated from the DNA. In nucleotides, the CDR3 is TGTGCTCTTGGGGAACTAGAGTCCCCCTTGGGACTGATGTACACCGATAAACCCATCTTT. Its protein product is CALGELESPLGLMYTDKPIF. The J segment was not called; the V segment is TRDV1; whether TRDD3, the table's D call, matches the DNA was not checked. The germline gives CDR1 TSWWSYY, CDR2 QGS. This CDR3 is built from 20 residues.

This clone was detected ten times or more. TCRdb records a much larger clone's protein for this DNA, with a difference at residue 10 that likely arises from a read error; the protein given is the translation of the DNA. For the CDR3, the DNA is TGTGCCTGTGACAGTGTAGGAGTCGATAGACTCATCTTT. Amino acid sequence: CACDSVGVDRLIF. The rearrangement joins TRDV2 to TRDJ1; D call uncertain. TCRdb lists no J gene, so it was determined here by aligning the DNA to germline. The CDR3 sequence is 13 residues long. Germline lookup yields CDR1 GEAIGNYY and CDR2 EKD.

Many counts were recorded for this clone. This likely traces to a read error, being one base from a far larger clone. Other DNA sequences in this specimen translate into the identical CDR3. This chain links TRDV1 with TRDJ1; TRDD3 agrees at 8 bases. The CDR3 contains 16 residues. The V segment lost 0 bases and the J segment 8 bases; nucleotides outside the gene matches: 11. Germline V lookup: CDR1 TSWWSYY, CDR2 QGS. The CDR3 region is CALGELRTWGSTKLIF. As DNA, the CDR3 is TGTGCTCTTGGGGAACTTCGGACCTGGGGGAGTACGAAACTCATCTTT.

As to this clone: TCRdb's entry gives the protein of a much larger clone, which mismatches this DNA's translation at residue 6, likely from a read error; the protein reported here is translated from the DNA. CDR3 coding DNA: TGTGCTCTTGGGGCACCCCTACTCGCCTTCCTCTACCCCTACACCGATAAACTCATCTTT. As protein: CALGAPLLAFLYPYTDKLIF. The J gene is TRDJ1, the V gene TRDV1, with 7 bases fitting TRDD2. The V segment lost 4 bases and the J segment 0 bases; nucleotides outside the gene matches: 20. Germline V gene data show CDR1 as TSWWSYY and CDR2 as QGS. The CDR3 has 20 amino acids.

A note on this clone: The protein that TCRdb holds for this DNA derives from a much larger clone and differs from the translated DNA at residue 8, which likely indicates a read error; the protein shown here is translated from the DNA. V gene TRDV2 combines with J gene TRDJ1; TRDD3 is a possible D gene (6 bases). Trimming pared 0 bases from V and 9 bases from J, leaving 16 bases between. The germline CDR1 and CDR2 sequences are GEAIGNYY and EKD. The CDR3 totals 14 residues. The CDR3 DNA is TGTGCCTGTGACACCGTACTGGAGGATACAGAACTCATCTTT. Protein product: CACDTVLEDTELIF.

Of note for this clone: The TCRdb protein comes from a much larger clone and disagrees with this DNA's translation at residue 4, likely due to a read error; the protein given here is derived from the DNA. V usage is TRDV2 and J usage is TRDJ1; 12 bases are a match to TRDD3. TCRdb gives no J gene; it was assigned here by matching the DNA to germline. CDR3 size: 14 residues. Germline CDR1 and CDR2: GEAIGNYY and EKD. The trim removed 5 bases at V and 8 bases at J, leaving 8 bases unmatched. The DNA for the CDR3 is TGTGCCTGTGGCTCCGTACTGGGGGATACCAAACTCATCTTT. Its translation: CACGSVLGDTKLIF.

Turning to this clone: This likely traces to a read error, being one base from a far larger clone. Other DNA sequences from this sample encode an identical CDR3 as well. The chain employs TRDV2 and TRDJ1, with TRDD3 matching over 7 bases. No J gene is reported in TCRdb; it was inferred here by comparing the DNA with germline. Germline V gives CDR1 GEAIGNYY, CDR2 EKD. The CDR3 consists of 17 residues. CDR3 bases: TGTGCCTGTGACACCTACCTTGGGGGGGATCCCACCGACAAACTCATCTTT. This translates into CACDTYLGGDPTDKLIF.

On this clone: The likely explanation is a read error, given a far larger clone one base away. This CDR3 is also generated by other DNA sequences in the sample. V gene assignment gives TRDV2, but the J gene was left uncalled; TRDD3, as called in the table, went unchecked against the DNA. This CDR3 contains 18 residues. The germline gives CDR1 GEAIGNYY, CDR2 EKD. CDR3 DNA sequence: TGTGCCTGTGACCCGATACTGGGGGATACGCATCAAACCGATAAACTCATCTTC. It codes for CACDPILGDTHQTDKLIF.

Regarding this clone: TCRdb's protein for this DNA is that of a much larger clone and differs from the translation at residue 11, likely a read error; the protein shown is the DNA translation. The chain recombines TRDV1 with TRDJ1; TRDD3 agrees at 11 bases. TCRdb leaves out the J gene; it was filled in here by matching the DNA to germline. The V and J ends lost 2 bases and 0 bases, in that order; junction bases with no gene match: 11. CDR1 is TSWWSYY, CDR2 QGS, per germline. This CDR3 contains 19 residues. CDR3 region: CALGEISWGIRGYTDKLIF. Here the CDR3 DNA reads TGTGCTCTTGGGGAAATCTCTTGGGGGATACGAGGGTACACCGATAAACTCATCTTT.

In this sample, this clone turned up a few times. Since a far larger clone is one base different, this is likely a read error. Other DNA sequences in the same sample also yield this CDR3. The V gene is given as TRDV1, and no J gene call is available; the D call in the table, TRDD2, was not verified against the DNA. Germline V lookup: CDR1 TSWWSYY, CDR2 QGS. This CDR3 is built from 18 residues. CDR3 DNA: TGTGCTCTTTCCCACTTCCTACAAAGACTCTATAACACCGATAAACTCATCTTC. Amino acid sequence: CALSHFLQRLYNTDKLIF.

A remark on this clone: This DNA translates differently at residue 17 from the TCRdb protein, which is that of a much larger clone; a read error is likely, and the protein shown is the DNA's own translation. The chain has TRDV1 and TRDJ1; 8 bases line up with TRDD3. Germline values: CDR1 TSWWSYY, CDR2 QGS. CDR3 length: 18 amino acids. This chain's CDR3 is CALGEPLRDTWQADKLTF. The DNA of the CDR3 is TGTGCTCTTGGGGAACCTTTAAGGGATACGTGGCAGGCCGATAAACTCACCTTT.

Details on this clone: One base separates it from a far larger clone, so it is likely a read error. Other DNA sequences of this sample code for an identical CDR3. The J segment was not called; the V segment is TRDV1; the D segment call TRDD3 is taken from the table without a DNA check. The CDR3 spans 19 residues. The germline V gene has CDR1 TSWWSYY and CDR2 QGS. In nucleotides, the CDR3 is TGTGCTCTTGGGGGAAGACTTAAAAAGTCCCTCCGGTACACCGATAAACTCATCTTC. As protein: CALGGRLKKSLRYTDKLIF.

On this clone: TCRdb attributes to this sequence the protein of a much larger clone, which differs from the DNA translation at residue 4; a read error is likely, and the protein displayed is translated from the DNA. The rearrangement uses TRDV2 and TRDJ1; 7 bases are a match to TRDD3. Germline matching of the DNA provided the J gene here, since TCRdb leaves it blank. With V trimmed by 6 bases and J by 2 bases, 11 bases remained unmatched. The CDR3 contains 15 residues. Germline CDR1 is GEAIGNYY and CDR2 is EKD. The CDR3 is CACSYLGGSTDKLIF. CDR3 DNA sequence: TGTGCCTGTAGCTACCTTGGGGGAAGTACCGATAAACTCATCTTT.